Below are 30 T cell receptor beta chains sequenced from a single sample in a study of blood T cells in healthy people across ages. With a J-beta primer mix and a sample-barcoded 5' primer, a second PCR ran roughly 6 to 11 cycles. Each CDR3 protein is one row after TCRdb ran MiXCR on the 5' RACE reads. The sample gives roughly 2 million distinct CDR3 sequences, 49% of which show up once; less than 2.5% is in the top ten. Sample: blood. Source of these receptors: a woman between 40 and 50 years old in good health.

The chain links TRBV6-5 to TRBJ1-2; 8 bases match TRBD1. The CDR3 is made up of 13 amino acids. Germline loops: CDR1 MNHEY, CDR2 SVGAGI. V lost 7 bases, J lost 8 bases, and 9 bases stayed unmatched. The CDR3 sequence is CASTFQGAGGYTF. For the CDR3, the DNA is TGTGCCAGCACTTTCCAGGGGGCGGGAGGCTACACCTTC.

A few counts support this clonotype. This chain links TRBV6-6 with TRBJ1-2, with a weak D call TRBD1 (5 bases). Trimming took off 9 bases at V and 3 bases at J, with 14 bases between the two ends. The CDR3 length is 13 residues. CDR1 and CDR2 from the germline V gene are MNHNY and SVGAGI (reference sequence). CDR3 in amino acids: CASREGLDYGYTF. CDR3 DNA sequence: TGTGCCAGTAGGGAGGGGTTGGACTATGGCTACACCTTC.

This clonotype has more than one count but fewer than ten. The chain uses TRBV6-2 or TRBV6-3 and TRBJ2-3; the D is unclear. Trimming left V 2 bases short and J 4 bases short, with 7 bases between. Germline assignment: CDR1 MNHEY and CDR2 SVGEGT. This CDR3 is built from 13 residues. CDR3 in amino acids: CASSYRVPDTQYF. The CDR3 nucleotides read TGTGCCAGCAGTTACAGGGTTCCAGATACGCAGTATTTT.

The CDR3 sequence is CASRTPGGAYEQYF. The CDR3 coding sequence is TGTGCCAGCAGGACCCCAGGGGGAGCTTACGAGCAGTACTTC. The chain recombines TRBV6-5 with TRBJ2-7; 7 nucleotides line up with TRBD1. Germline values: CDR1 MNHEY, CDR2 SVGAGI. The CDR3 is 14 residues long. The ends lost 6 bases at V and 4 bases at J; junction bases unmatched: 9.

The CDR3 is CASSLYTGGEGTDTQYF. The CDR3, as DNA: TGTGCCAGCAGTTTATATACAGGGGGTGAGGGCACAGATACGCAGTATTTT. The chain has TRBV27 and TRBJ2-3; 8 nucleotides align to TRBD1. The CDR3 has 17 residues. J lost 1 base, V lost 1 base, and 7 bases had no gene match. Germline CDR1 is MNHEY and CDR2 is SMNVEV (reference sequence).

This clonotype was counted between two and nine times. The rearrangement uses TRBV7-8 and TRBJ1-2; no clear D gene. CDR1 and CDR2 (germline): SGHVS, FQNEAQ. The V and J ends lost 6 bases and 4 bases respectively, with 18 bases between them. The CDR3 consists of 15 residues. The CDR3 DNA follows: TGTGCCAGCAGGGGCGATGGGAGGCTACGCTATGGCTACACCTTC. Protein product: CASRGDGRLRYGYTF.

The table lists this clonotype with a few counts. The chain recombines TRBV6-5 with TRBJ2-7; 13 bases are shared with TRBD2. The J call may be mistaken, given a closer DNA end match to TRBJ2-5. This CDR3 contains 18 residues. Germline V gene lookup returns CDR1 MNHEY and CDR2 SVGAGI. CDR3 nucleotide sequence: TGTGCCAGCAGTTACTCGACACTAGCGGGGGGGCTAGGGGAGACCCAGTACTTC. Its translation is CASSYSTLAGGLGETQYF.

Here the CDR3 DNA reads TGTGCCAGCCTCAGGGGTGAGCAGTACTTC. This encodes CASLRGEQYF. The chain carries TRBV2 and TRBJ2-7; D is perhaps TRBD1 (6 bases). Trimming stripped 8 bases from V and 7 bases from J, with 9 bases between. Germline V gene sequence: CDR1 SNHLY, CDR2 FYNNEI. This CDR3 has 10 amino acids.

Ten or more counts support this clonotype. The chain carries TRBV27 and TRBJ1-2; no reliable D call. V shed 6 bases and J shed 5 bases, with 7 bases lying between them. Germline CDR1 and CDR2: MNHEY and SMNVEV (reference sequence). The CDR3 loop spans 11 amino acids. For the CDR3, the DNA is TGTGCCAGCAGAGGAGGGTATGGCTACACCTTC. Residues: CASRGGYGYTF.

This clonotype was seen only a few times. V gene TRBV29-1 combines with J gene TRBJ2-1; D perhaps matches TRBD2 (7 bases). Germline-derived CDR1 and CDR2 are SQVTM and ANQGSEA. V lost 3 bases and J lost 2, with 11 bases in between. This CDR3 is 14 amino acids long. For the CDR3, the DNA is TGCAGCGTTGACAGGGGAGGGACCTACAATGAGCAGTTCTTC. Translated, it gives CSVDRGGTYNEQFF.

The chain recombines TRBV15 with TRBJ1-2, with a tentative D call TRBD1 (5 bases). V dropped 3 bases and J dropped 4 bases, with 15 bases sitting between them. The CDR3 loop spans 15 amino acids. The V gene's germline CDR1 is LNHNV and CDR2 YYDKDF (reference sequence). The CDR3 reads CATSSLVDMAYGYTF. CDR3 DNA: TGTGCCACCAGCAGTTTGGTGGACATGGCCTATGGCTACACCTTC.

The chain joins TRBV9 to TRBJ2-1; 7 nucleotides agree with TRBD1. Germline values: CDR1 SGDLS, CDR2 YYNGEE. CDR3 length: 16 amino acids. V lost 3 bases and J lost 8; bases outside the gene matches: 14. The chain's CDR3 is CASSGWETGRTYEQFF. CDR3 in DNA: TGTGCCAGCAGCGGATGGGAGACAGGGAGAACCTATGAGCAGTTCTTC.

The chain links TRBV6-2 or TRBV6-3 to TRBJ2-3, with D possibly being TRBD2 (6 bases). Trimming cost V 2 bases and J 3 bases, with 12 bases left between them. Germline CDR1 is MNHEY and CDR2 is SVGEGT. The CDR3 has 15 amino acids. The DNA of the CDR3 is TGTGCCAGCAGTTACCCGGGGGTCCGGACAGATACGCAGTATTTT. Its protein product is CASSYPGVRTDTQYF.

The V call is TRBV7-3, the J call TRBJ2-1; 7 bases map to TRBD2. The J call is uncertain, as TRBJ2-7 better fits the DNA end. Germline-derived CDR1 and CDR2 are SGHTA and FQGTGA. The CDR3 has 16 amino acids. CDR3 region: CASSHLADSSYNEQYF. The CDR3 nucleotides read TGTGCCAGCAGTCACCTAGCGGATAGCTCCTACAATGAGCAGTACTTC.

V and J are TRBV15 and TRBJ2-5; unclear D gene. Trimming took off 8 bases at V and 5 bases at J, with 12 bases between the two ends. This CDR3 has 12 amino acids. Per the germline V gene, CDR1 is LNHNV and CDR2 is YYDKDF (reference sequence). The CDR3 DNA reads TGTGCCACCTCACAGATAGGTGAGACCCAGTACTTC. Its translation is CATSQIGETQYF.

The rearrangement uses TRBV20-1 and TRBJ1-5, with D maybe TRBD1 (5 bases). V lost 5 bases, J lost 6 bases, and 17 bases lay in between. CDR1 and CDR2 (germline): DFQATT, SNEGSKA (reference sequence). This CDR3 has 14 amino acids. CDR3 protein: CSAGGGPSSQPQHF. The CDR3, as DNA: TGCAGTGCTGGGGGGGGACCCTCAAGTCAGCCCCAGCATTTT.

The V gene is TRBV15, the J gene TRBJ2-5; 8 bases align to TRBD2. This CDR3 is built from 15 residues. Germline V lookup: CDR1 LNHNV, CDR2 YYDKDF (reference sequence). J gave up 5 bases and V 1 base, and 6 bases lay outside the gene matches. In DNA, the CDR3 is TGTGCCACCAGCAGAGGAGCGGGGGTGTTCGAGACCCAGTACTTC. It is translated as CATSRGAGVFETQYF. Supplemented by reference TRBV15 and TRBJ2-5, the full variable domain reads DAMVIQNPRYQVTQFGKPVTLSCSQTLNHNVMYWYQQKSSQAPKLLFHYYDKDFNNEADTPDNFQSRRPNTSFCFLDIRSPGLGDTAMYLCATSRGAGVFETQYFGPGTRLLVL.

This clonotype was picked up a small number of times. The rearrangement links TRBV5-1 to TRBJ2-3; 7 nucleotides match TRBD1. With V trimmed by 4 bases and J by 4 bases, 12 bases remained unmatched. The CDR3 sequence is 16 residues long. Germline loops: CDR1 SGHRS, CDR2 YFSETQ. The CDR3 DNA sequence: TGCGCCAGCAGCCCTGACAGGGAAGGTTTGTCAGATACGCAGTATTTT. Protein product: CASSPDREGLSDTQYF.

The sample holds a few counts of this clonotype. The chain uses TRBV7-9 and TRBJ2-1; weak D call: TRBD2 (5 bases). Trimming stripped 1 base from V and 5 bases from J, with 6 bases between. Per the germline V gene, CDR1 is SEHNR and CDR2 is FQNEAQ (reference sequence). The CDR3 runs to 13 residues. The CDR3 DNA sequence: TGTGCCAGCAGCTTAGGGACTCACAATGAGCAGTTCTTC. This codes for CASSLGTHNEQFF.

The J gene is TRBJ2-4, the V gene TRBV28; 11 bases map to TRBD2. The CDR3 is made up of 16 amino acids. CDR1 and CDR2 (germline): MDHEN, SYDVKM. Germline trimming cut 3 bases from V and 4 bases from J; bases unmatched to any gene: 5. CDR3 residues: CASSFSPSGGKNIQYF. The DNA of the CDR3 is TGTGCCAGCAGTTTCTCCCCTAGCGGGGGGAAAAACATTCAGTACTTC.

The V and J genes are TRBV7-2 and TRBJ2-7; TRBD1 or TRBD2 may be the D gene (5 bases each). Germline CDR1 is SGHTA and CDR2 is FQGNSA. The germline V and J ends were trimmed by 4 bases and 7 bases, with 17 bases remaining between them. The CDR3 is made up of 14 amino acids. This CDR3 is CASSSTGTLGEQYF. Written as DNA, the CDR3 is TGTGCCAGCAGCTCAACCGGGACCCTTGGGGAGCAGTACTTC.

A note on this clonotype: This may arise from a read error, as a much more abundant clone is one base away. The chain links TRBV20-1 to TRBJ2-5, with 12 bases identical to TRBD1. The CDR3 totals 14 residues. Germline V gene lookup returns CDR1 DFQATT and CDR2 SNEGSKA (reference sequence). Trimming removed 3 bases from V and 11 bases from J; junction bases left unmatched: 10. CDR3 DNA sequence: TGCAGTGCTAGTAAGGGACAGGGGGCGAATGAGCAGTACTTC. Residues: CSASKGQGANEQYF.

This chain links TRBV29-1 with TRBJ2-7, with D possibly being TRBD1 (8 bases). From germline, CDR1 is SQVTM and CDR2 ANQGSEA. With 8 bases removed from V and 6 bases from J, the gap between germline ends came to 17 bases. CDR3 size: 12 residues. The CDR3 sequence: CSYTQGGTEQYF. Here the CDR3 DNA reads TGCAGCTATACACAGGGGGGGACCGAGCAGTACTTC.

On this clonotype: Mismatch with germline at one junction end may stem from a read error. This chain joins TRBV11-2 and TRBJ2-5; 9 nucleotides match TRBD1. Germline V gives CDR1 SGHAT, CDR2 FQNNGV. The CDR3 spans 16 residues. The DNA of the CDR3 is TGTGCCAGCAGCGTAGAATGGGGACAGGGTGATGAGACCCAGTACTTC. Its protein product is CASSVEWGQGDETQYF.

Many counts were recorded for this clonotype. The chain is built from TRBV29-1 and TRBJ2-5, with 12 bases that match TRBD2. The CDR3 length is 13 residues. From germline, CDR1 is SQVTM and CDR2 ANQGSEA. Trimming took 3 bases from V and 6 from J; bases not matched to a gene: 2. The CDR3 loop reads CSVEGTSGQTQYF. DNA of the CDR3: TGCAGCGTTGAGGGGACTAGCGGGCAGACCCAGTACTTC.

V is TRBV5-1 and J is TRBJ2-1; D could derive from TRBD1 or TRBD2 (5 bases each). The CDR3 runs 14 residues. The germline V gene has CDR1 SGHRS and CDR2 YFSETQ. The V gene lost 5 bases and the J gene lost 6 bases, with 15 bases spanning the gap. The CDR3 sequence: CASRKPGTVNEQFF. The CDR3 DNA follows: TGCGCCAGCAGAAAACCGGGGACGGTCAATGAGCAGTTCTTC.

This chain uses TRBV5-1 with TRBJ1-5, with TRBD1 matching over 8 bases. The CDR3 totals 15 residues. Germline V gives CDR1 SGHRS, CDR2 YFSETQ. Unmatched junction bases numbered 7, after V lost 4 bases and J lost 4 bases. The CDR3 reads CASSIGGQANQPQHF. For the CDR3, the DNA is TGCGCCAGCAGCATCGGGGGACAGGCAAATCAGCCCCAGCATTTT.

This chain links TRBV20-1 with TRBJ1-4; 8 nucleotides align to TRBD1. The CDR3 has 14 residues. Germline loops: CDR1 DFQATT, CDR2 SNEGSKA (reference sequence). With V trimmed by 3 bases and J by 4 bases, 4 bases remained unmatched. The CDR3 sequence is CSASRQGYNEKLFF. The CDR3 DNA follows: TGCAGTGCTAGCCGACAGGGGTATAATGAAAAACTGTTTTTT.

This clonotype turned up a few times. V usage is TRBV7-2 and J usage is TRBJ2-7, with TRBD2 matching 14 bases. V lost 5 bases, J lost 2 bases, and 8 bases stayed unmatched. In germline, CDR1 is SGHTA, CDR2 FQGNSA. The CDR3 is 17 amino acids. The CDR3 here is CASSRGRTSGGTYEQYF. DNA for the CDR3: TGTGCCAGCAGCCGGGGTCGGACTAGCGGGGGGACCTACGAGCAGTACTTC.

The DNA for the CDR3 is TGTGCCACCAGTGACAGGAATAGCAATCAGCCCCAGCATTTT. Encoded protein: CATSDRNSNQPQHF. The chain has TRBV24-1 and TRBJ1-5; unclear D gene. Trimming left V 4 bases short and J 0 bases short, with 6 bases between. Germline V CDR1 and CDR2: KGHDR, SFDVKD. The CDR3 runs to 14 residues.